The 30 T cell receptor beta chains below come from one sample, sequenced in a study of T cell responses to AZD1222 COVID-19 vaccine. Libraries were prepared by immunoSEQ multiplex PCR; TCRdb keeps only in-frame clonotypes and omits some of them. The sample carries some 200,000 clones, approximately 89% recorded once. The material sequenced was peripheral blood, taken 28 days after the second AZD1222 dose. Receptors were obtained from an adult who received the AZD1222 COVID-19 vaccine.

Here the CDR3 DNA reads TGTGCCAGCAGTGAGGTCCGGCCCCCCTACGAGCAGTACTTC. It translates to CASSEVRPPYEQYF. V is TRBV25-1 and J is TRBJ2-7; no definite D call. CDR3 length: 14 residues. V was clipped by 3 bases and J by 2 bases, with 11 bases between them. The germline CDR1 and CDR2 sequences are MGHDK and SYGVNS.

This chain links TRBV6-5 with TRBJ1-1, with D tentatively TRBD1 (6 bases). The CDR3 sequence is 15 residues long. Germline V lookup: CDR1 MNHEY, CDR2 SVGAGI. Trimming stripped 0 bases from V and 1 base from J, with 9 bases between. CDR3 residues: CASSYSGARNTEAFF. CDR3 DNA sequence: TGTGCCAGCAGTTACTCGGGGGCGAGGAACACTGAAGCTTTCTTT.

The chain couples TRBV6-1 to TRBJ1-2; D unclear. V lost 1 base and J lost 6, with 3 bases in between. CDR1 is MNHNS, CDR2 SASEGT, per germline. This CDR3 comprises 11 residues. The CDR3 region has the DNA TGTGCCAGCAGTGAAGAGGATGGCTACACCTTC. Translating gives CASSEEDGYTF.

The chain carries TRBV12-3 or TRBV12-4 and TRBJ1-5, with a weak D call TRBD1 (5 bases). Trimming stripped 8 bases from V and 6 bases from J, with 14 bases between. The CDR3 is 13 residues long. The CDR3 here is CASSPGTAQPQHF. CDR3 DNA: TGTGCCAGCTCTCCAGGGACCGCTCAGCCCCAGCATTTT.

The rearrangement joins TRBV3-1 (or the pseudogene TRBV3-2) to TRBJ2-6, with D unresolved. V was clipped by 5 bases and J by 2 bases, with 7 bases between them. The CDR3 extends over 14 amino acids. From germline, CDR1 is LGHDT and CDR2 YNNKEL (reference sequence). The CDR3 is CASSGPPGANVLTF. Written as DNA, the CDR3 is TGTGCCAGCAGCGGCCCCCCTGGGGCCAACGTCCTGACTTTC.

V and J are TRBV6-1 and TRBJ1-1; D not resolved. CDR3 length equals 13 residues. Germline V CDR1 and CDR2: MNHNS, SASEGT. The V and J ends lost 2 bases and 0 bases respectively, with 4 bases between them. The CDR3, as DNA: TGTGCCAGCAGTGAACAGCTGAACACTGAAGCTTTCTTT. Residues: CASSEQLNTEAFF.

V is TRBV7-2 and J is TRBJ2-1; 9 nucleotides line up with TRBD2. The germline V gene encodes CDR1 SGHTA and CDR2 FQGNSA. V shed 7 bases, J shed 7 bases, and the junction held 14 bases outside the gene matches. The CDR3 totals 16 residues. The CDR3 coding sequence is TGTGCCAGCACCCGCTTCGGCAGCGGGGGGAGGAATGAGCAGTTCTTC. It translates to CASTRFGSGGRNEQFF.

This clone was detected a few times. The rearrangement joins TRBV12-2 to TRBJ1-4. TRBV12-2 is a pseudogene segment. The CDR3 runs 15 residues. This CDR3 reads CASRSGRGRGEKLFF. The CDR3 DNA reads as TGTGCAAGTCGCTCAGGGAGGGGGCGAGGGGAAAAACTGTTTTTT.

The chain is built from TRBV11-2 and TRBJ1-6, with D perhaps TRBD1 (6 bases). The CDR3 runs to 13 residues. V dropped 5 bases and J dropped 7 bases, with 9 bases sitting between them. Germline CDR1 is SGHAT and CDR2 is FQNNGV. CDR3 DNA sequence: TGTGCCAGCAGCCCCAGGGGAAATTCACCCCTCCACTTT. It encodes CASSPRGNSPLHF.

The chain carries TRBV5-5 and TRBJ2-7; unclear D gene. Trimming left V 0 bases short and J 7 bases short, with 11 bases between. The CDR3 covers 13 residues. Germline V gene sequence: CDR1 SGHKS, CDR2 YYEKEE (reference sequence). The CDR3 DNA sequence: TGTGCCAGCAGCTTGGTAGGCCCTCGGGAGCAGTACTTC. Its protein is CASSLVGPREQYF.

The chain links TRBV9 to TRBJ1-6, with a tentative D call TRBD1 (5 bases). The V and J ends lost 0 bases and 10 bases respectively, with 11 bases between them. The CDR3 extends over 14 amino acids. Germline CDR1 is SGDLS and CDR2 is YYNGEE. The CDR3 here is CASSVGSSGSPLHF. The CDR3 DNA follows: TGTGCCAGCAGCGTAGGGTCATCAGGGTCACCCCTCCACTTT.

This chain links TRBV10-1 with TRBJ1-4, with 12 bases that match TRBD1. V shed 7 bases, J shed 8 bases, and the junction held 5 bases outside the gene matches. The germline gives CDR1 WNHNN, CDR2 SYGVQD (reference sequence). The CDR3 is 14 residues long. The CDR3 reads CASISGTGGEKLFF. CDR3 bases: TGCGCCAGCATTTCCGGGACAGGGGGCGAAAAACTGTTTTTT.

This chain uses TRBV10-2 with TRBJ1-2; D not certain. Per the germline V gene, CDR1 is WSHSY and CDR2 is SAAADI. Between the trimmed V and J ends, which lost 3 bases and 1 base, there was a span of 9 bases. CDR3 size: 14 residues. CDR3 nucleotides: TGCGCCAGCAGTGATCCCATTCTTAACTATGGCTACACCTTC. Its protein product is CASSDPILNYGYTF.

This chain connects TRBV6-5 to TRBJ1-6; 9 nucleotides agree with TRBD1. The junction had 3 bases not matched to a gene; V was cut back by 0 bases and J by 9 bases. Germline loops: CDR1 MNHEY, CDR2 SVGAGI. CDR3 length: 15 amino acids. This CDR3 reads CASSYSGQGISPLHF. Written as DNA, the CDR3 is TGTGCCAGCAGTTACTCGGGACAGGGAATTTCACCCCTCCACTTT.

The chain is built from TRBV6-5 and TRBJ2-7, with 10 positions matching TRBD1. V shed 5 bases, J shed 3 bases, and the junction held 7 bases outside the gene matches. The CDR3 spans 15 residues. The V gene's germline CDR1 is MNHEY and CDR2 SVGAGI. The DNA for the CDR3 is TGTGCCAGCAGTCCGTGGACAGGGGGAGACTACGAGCAGTACTTC. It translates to CASSPWTGGDYEQYF.

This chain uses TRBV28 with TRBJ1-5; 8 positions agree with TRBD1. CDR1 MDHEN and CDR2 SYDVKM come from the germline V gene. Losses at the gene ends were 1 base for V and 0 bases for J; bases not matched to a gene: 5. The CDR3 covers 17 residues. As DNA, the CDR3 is TGTGCCAGCAGTTTATCACAGGGGGGTGGTAGCAATCAGCCCCAGCATTTT. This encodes CASSLSQGGGSNQPQHF.

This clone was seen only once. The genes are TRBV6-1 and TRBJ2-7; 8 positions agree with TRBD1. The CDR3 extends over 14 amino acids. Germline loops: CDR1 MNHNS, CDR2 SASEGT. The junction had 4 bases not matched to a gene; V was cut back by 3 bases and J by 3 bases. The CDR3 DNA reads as TGTGCCAGCAGTGACCGGGACAGGAACTACGAGCAGTACTTC. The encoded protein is CASSDRDRNYEQYF.

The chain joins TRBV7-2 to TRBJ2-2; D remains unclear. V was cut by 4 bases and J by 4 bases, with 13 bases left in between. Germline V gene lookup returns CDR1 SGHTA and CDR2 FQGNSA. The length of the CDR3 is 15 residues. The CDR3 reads CASSSLAFRTGELFF. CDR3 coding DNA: TGTGCCAGCAGCTCCTTAGCTTTTCGCACCGGGGAGCTGTTTTTT.

This chain's CDR3 is CASSYYNPGGHTQYF. The DNA for the CDR3 is TGTGCCAGCAGTTACTATAATCCAGGGGGACATACGCAGTATTTT. This chain connects TRBV6-8 to TRBJ2-3; 7 nucleotides align to TRBD1. The CDR3 covers 15 residues. J was trimmed by 7 bases and V by 1 base; bases with no gene match: 8. Germline lookup yields CDR1 MNHGY and CDR2 SAAAGT.

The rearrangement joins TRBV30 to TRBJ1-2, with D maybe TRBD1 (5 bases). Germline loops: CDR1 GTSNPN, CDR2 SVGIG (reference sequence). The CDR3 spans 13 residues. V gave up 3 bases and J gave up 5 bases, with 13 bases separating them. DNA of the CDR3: TGTGCCTGGAGCCCCAGGGTGGGGTATGGCTACACCTTC. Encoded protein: CAWSPRVGYGYTF. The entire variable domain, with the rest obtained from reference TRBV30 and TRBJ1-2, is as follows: SQTIHQWPATLVQPVGSPLSLECTVEGTSNPNLYWYRQAAGRGLQLLFYSVGIGQISSEVPQNLSASRPQDRQFILSSKKLLLSDSGFYLCAWSPRVGYGYTFGSGTRLTVV.

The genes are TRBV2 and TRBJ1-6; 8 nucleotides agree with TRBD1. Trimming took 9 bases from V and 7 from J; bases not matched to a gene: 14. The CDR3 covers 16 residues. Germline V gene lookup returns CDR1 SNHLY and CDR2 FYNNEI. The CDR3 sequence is CASLKTGTGGNSPLHF. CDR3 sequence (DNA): TGTGCCAGTCTTAAAACGGGAACAGGGGGAAATTCACCCCTCCACTTT.

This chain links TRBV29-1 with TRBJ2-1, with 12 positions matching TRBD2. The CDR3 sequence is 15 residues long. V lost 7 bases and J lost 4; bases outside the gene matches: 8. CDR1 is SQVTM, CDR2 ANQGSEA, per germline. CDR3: CSARTSGMSYNEQFF. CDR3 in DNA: TGCAGCGCTCGGACTAGCGGGATGTCTTACAATGAGCAGTTCTTC.

The DNA for the CDR3 is TGTGCCAGCCGTTTACCTTCGGGGACAGGGGATCAGCCCCAGCATTTT. Amino acid sequence: CASRLPSGTGDQPQHF. The genes are TRBV6-5 and TRBJ1-5; 10 bases align to TRBD1. CDR3 length: 16 residues. Unmatched junction bases numbered 12, after V lost 8 bases and J lost 5 bases. Germline values: CDR1 MNHEY, CDR2 SVGAGI.

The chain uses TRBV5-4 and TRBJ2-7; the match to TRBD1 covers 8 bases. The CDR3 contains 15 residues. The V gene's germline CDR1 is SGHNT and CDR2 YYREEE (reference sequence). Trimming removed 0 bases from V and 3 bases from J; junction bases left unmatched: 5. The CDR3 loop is CASSLGTGKGYEQYF. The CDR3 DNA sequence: TGTGCCAGCAGCTTGGGGACAGGGAAGGGCTACGAGCAGTACTTC.

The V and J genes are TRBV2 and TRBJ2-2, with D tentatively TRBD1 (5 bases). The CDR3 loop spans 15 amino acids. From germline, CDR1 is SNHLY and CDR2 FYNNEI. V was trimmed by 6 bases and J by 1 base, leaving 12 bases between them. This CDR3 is CASRETGLNTGELFF. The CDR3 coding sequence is TGTGCCAGCAGGGAAACAGGATTGAACACCGGGGAGCTGTTTTTT.

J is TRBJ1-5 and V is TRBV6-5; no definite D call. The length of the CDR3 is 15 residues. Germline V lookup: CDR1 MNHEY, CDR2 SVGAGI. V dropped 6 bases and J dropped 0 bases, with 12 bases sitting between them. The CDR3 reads CASSLDGDSNQPQHF. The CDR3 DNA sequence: TGTGCCAGCAGCCTCGACGGGGATAGCAATCAGCCCCAGCATTTT.

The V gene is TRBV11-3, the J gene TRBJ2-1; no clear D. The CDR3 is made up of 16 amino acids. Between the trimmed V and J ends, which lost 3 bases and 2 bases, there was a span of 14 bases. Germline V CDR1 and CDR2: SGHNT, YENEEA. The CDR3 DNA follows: TGTGCCAGCAGCTTGTCAACCCTGCCTCCCTACAATGAGCAGTTCTTC. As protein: CASSLSTLPPYNEQFF. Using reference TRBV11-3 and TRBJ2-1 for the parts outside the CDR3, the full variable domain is EAGVVQSPRYKIIEKKQPVAFWCNPISGHNTLYWYLQNLGQGPELLIRYENEEAVDDSQLPKDRFSAERLKGVDSTLKIQPAELGDSAVYLCASSLSTLPPYNEQFFGPGTRLTVL.

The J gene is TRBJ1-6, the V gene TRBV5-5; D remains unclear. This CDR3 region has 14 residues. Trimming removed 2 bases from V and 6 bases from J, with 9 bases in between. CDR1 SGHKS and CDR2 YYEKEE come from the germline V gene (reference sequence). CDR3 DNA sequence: TGTGCCAGCAGCTTTTTGGTAGTTAATTCACCCCTCCACTTT. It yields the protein CASSFLVVNSPLHF.

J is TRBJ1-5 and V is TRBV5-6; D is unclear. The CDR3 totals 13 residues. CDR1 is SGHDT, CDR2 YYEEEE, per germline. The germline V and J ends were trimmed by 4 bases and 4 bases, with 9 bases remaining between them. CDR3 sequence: CASSQGGNQPQHF. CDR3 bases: TGTGCCAGCAGCCAAGGAGGGAATCAGCCCCAGCATTTT.

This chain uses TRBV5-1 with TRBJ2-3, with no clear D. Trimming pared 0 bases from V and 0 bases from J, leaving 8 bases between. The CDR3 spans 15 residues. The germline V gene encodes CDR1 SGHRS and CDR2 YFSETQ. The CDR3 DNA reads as TGCGCCAGCAGCTTGGAACGGGCAAGCACAGATACGCAGTATTTT. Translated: CASSLERASTDTQYF.